This is a list of T cell receptor beta chains from one sample in a study of prognosis after radiotherapy for stage I lung cancer. TCRdb itself ran the multiplex PCR reads through MiXCR, one entry per CDR3 protein. This table holds roughly 30,000 distinct CDR3 sequences, under 60% found once. The material was PBMCs, obtained before or after stereotactic body radiation therapy (not recorded which). The receptors come from a donor aged 50 or older with non-small cell lung cancer. Each CDR3 is given with its conserved first and last residue. The order of the fields is V gene, clone size, J gene, D gene, CDR3 length, CDR3 protein, CDR3 DNA. The D gene is left open where the match is weak. Only part of the rows carry a size: once, few, many, or a class if the clone is expanded.

TRBV7-2	once	TRBJ2-1	TRBD2	17	CAGIAIGRLAAYNEQFF	TGTGCCGGCATCGCCATAGGTCGACTAGCTGCTTACAATGAGCAGTTCTTC
TRBV7-8	.	TRBJ2-2	TRBD2	18	CASIDKTSVRLATGELFF	TGTGCCAGCATCGATAAGACTAGCGTGAGGTTGGCCACCGGGGAGCTGTTTTTT
TRBV6-1	.	TRBJ2-7	.	14	CASTRGGDSYEHYF	TGTGCCAGCACGAGGGGGGGCGATTCCTACGAGCATTACTTC
TRBV27	many	TRBJ1-4	.	13	CASSLNRVEKLFF	TGTGCCAGCAGTTTAAACCGTGTAGAAAAACTGTTTTTT
TRBV9	.	TRBJ2-2	TRBD1	15	CASSKWTGGTGELFF	TGTGCCAGCAGCAAGTGGACAGGGGGTACCGGGGAGCTGTTTTTT
TRBV6-1	many	TRBJ2-1	.	16	CASSGLGVRIYNEQFF	TGTGCCAGCAGTGGACTGGGGGTACGGATTTACAATGAGCAGTTCTTC
TRBV19	many	TRBJ2-3	.	14	CASSIRSSTDTQYF	TGTGCCAGTAGTATTAGGAGCAGCACAGATACGCAGTATTTT
TRBV5-1	many	TRBJ1-1	.	13	CASSDQFNTEAFF	TGCGCCAGCAGCGACCAATTTAACACTGAAGCTTTCTTT
TRBV7-3	medium-sized	TRBJ2-3	.	16	CASSLLGQANTDTQYF	TGTGCCAGCAGCTTATTAGGGCAGGCAAACACAGATACGCAGTATTTT
TRBV20-1	medium-sized	TRBJ2-7	TRBD1	14	CSARGDRGIDEQYF	TGCAGTGCTAGGGGGGACAGGGGTATCGACGAGCAGTACTTC
TRBV12-3/TRBV12-4	many	TRBJ1-5	TRBD1	15	CASSSGTASNQPQHF	TGTGCCAGCAGTTCAGGGACAGCAAGCAATCAGCCCCAGCATTTT
TRBV7-2	many	TRBJ1-1	.	16	CASSFGIRTRGDEAFF	TGTGCCAGCAGCTTCGGAATCCGAACCCGAGGGGATGAAGCTTTCTTT
TRBV4-3	.	TRBJ2-7	.	13	CDSSESFYREQYF	TGCGACAGCAGCGAATCCTTCTATAGGGAGCAGTACTTC
TRBV4-1	.	TRBJ2-1	.	17	CASSQRLASISYNEQFF	TGCGCCAGCAGCCAAAGGCTAGCGTCAATCTCCTACAATGAGCAGTTCTTC
TRBV12-3/TRBV12-4	.	TRBJ1-2	.	14	CASGTTGTVYGYTF	TGTGCCAGCGGCACCACAGGGACGGTGTATGGCTACACCTTC
TRBV7-6	few	TRBJ1-5	.	13	CASSRAAGEPQHF	TGTGCCAGCAGCAGAGCGGCCGGTGAGCCCCAGCATTTT
TRBV19	medium-sized	TRBJ1-2	.	12	CASSILGRGYTF	TGTGCCAGTAGTATCCTTGGTCGCGGCTACACCTTC
TRBV15	.	TRBJ1-3	.	13	CATSGTTGNTIYF	TGTGCCACCAGCGGAACGACAGGAAACACCATATATTTT
TRBV27	many	TRBJ2-2	.	17	CASSFRGGFGNTGELFF	TGTGCCAGTTCTTTCAGGGGCGGTTTTGGGAACACCGGGGAGCTGTTTTTT
TRBV3-1	.	TRBJ1-2	.	15	CASSQEVGTGYGYTF	TGTGCCAGCAGCCAAGAAGTCGGTACAGGCTATGGCTACACCTTC
TRBV5-6	.	TRBJ1-2	.	12	CASSPWGGGYTF	TGTGCCAGCAGCCCTTGGGGAGGAGGCTACACCTTC
TRBV2	.	TRBJ1-5	.	13	CASLTWGNQPQHF	TGTGCCAGCTTGACATGGGGTAATCAGCCCCAGCATTTT
TRBV6-1	many	TRBJ2-3	.	14	CASSEAIAADTQYF	TGTGCCAGCAGTGAAGCGATAGCGGCAGATACGCAGTATTTT
TRBV5-1	medium-sized	TRBJ1-1	TRBD1	14	CASSRGDRSTEAFF	TGCGCCAGCAGCAGGGGGGACAGGAGCACTGAAGCTTTCTTT
TRBV28	.	TRBJ1-6	.	17	CASSGGGGTGMYSPLHF	TGTGCCAGCAGCGGGGGGGGCGGTACAGGGATGTATTCACCCCTCCACTTT
TRBV20-1	many	TRBJ1-5	.	16	CSALRATSGGNQPQHF	TGCAGTGCGCTAAGGGCAACATCTGGGGGCAATCAGCCCCAGCATTTT
TRBV4-3	.	TRBJ1-2	TRBD1	16	CASSPLTGGTVNGYTF	TGCGCCAGCAGCCCCCTAACAGGTGGGACAGTAAACGGCTACACCTTC
TRBV6-2/TRBV6-3	once	TRBJ1-3	.	13	CASSYRGGNTIYF	TGTGCCAGCAGTTACAGGGGTGGAAACACCATATATTTT
TRBV27	.	TRBJ2-5	TRBD2	16	CASSPHLPGLQETQYF	TGTGCCAGCAGTCCCCACCTTCCGGGACTACAAGAGACCCAGTACTTC
TRBV5-6	many	TRBJ1-2	.	15	CASSGGATGLYGYTF	TGTGCCAGCAGCGGAGGGGCGACAGGACTCTATGGCTACACCTTC
TRBV6-4	.	TRBJ2-7	TRBD2	14	CGRSVGGSVYEQYF	TGTGGCAGAAGTGTAGGCGGGAGCGTATACGAGCAGTACTTC
TRBV19	.	TRBJ2-7	.	15	CAISIGADKSYEQYF	TGTGCCATTAGTATTGGGGCGGACAAGTCCTACGAGCAGTACTTC
TRBV6-2/TRBV6-3	.	TRBJ2-7	TRBD2	14	CSSRLAGSSYEQYF	TGTTCCAGTAGGCTAGCGGGGAGCTCCTACGAGCAGTACTTT
TRBV9	many	TRBJ2-1	.	15	CASSVEPSDYNEQFF	TGTGCCAGCAGCGTAGAACCTAGCGACTACAATGAGCAGTTCTTC
TRBV11-1	medium-sized	TRBJ1-2	TRBD1	13	CASSPDRDYGYTF	TGTGCCAGCAGCCCGGACAGGGACTATGGCTACACCTTC
TRBV5-1	many	TRBJ1-1	.	14	CASAPGDLNTEAFF	TGCGCCAGCGCCCCAGGGGATCTGAACACTGAAGCTTTCTTT
TRBV12-3/TRBV12-4	.	TRBJ2-1	TRBD2	17	CASSLLEGGRRYDEQFF	TGTGCCAGCAGCCTCCTGGAGGGCGGGAGAAGATACGATGAGCAGTTCTTC
TRBV20-1	many	TRBJ1-4	TRBD1	10	CSAGTGRLFF	TGCAGTGCTGGGACAGGCCGACTGTTTTTT
TRBV7-2	.	TRBJ2-1	TRBD2	21	CASSLGALAGDRVTSYNEQFF	TGTGCCAGCAGCTTAGGGGCCCTAGCGGGAGACCGAGTTACCTCCTACAATGAGCAGTTCTTC